The 8 T cell receptor beta chains below come from one sample, sequenced in a study of shared clonotypes between healthy human individuals. TCRdb keeps only in-frame clones here, not all; method: immunoSEQ multiplex PCR. This sample has about 1 million clones; roughly 80% occur once, and the top ten carry 1.4% to 1.5%. Sequenced sample: memory CD4+ T cells sorted from blood. This sample's subset: CD45RA-negative fraction. Receptors were obtained from a man aged 18 to 30 in good health.

The V gene is TRBV19, the J gene TRBJ1-2; TRBD1 might be the D (5 bases). V dropped 10 bases and J dropped 4 bases, with 16 bases sitting between them. The CDR3 runs 13 residues. The germline V gene has CDR1 LNHDA and CDR2 SQIVND (reference sequence). CDR3 bases: TGTGCCACTTCGGGGCAAGGTAGCTATGGCTACACCTTC. Translating it yields CATSGQGSYGYTF.

CDR3 sequence: CASSLGLGRTEAFF. The CDR3 bases are TGTGCCAGCAGCTTAGGTTTAGGCAGAACTGAAGCTTTCTTT. The V and J genes are TRBV11-2 and TRBJ1-1; D is undetermined. The CDR3 spans 14 residues. Germline V gives CDR1 SGHAT, CDR2 FQNNGV. V was trimmed by 1 base and J by 5 bases, leaving 11 bases between them.

This sequence joins TRBV18 and TRBJ2-3; D might be TRBD1 or TRBD2, each matching 5 bases. This CDR3 is built from 19 residues. In germline, CDR1 is KGHSH, CDR2 LQKENI. Between the trimmed V and J ends, which lost 0 bases and 1 base, there was a span of 20 bases. The CDR3 coding sequence is TGTGCCAGCTCACCACCTGTATTATGGCCAGAGGGGCGCACAGATACGCAGTATTTT. This codes for CASSPPVLWPEGRTDTQYF.

V usage is TRBV12-5 and J usage is TRBJ2-2; D assignment may be TRBD1 or TRBD2 (5 bases each). Trimming shortened V by 6 bases and J by 4 bases, and 12 bases separated the two germline ends. The CDR3 extends over 14 amino acids. Per germline, CDR1 LGHNT and CDR2 FRNRAP. The CDR3 nucleotides are TGTGCTAGTGGCTGGGACGGGGCCACCGGGGAGCTGTTTTTT. Translated: CASGWDGATGELFF.

CDR3 DNA sequence: TGTGCCAGCAATTCGATTGGGGCCCGATCTTTCTTT. Protein sequence: CASNSIGARSFF. The chain links TRBV27 to TRBJ1-1, with a weak D call TRBD1 (5 bases). The CDR3 has 12 residues. Per the germline V gene, CDR1 is MNHEY and CDR2 is SMNVEV (reference sequence). The V gene lost 7 bases and the J gene lost 12 bases, with 18 bases spanning the gap.

Concerning this clone itself: Other DNA sequences in the same sample also yield this CDR3. The rearrangement uses TRBV7-3 and TRBJ1-1; D is possibly TRBD1 (5 bases). There are 14 residues in the CDR3. Germline-derived CDR1 and CDR2 are SGHTA and FQGTGA. The V and J ends lost 4 bases and 2 bases respectively, with 11 bases between them. As DNA, the CDR3 is TGTGCCAGCAGCTCTCAGGGCGGAAACACTGAAGCTTTCTTT. This gives the protein CASSSQGGNTEAFF.

As for this clone: This sequence may be a read error, since a much larger clone differs from it by one base. The chain joins TRBV7-2 to TRBJ1-3; maybe TRBD1 (6 bases). Germline V gene sequence: CDR1 SGHTA, CDR2 FQGNSA. V lost 1 base to trimming and J lost 0 bases, with 7 bases between them. The length of the CDR3 is 15 residues. For the CDR3, the DNA is TGTGCCAGCAGCTTAGTCAGGGGCTCTGGAAACACCATATATTTT. Protein: CASSLVRGSGNTIYF.

The J gene is TRBJ2-7, the V gene TRBV27, with a weak D call TRBD1 (5 bases). Germline values: CDR1 MNHEY, CDR2 SMNVEV (reference sequence). V was trimmed by 8 bases and J by 0 bases, leaving 17 bases between them. There are 15 residues in the CDR3. The CDR3 loop reads CASGRVGVTSYEQYF. In DNA, the CDR3 is TGTGCCAGCGGTCGGGTAGGGGTCACCTCCTACGAGCAGTACTTC.